The source of this T cell receptor (beta chain) is a study of T cells after posttransplantation cyclophosphamide. V trimming: 0 bases; J trimming: 7 bases; junction bases outside the gene matches: 12. The CDR3 covers 16 residues. In germline, CDR1 is LGHNA, CDR2 YSLEER. This clone was recorded a few times. Data came from immunoSEQ multiplex PCR; TCRdb stores just in-frame clones and leaves some out. The sample has tens of thousands of clones; about 90% are singletons. A marrow graft followed busulfan-fludarabine conditioning, with cyclophosphamide on days +3 and +4. The chain uses TRBV4-3 and TRBJ2-7; TRBD1 matches at 7 bases. The source of this sequence is a female patient in her thirties or forties who received an allogeneic stem cell transplant from an unrelated donor, was CMV-positive, and had no GVHD. Some T cells may possibly be graft donor cells. This material consisted of PBMCs, taken after allogeneic stem cell transplant with posttransplant cyclophosphamide. Written as DNA, the CDR3 is TGCGCCAGCAGCCAAGAACCGGCAGGGGGTATAGGGGAGCAGTACTTC. As protein: CASSQEPAGGIGEQYF.